This TCR beta chain was recovered during a study of blood T cell repertoires in COVID-19. As for the study in general: Some COVID-19 samples were acute and others convalescent; all came from the United States, Italy and Spain.

CDR3 length: 17 residues. The J segment lost 7 bases and the V segment lost 2 bases, leaving 9 bases of the junction unmatched. CDR1 is KGHDR and CDR2 is SFDVKD in the germline V gene. Repertoires were generated with immunoSEQ multiplex PCR, while TCRdb's copy carries only in-frame clones and drops some. Counted here are around 290,000 clones, less than 90% occurring once; the ten biggest clones make up around 13%. Patients from Seattle were sampled longitudinally, starting during active infection. The specimen was peripheral blood. This TCR came from a woman in her sixties or seventies with COVID-19, enrolled during active disease. This chain links TRBV24-1 with TRBJ2-1; 11 bases align to TRBD1. This CDR3 is CATSDSPGQGARNEQFF. As DNA, the CDR3 is TGTGCCACCAGTGATTCCCCCGGACAGGGGGCAAGGAATGAGCAGTTCTTC.